This TCR beta chain comes out of a study of siplizumab effects on memory and regulatory T cells. Here immunoSEQ multiplex PCR was the method, and the copy in TCRdb shows in-frame clones only, minus some. The sample consists of about 4,500 clones, roughly 50% of them appearing once. Responder and stimulator cells in the mixed lymphocyte reaction were cultured together for approximately 6 days at 37°C. For this clone: Its antigen remains unidentified.

The CDR3 has 13 residues. V was pared by 2 bases and J by 3 bases, with 7 bases between. Germline V gene sequence: CDR1 KGHSH, CDR2 LQKENI. The sample taken for sequencing was CFSE-low (dividing) CD4+ T cells sorted from an allogeneic mixed lymphocyte reaction. The chain has TRBV18 and TRBJ1-2; D not certain. The TCR sequence derives from a human donor in good health; the cells came from an allogeneic mixed lymphocyte reaction. Some clones in this sample may be carry-over from other donors' samples. CDR3 nucleotide sequence: TGTGCCAGCTCACCAGACCATGACTATGGCTACACCTTC. It is translated as CASSPDHDYGYTF.